This T cell receptor (beta chain) was sequenced during a study of blood T cell repertoires in COVID-19. The germline gives CDR1 SNHLY, CDR2 FYNNEI. CDR3 size: 14 residues. With 6 bases removed from V and 2 bases from J, the gap between germline ends came to 10 bases. Ages ranged from about 18 to 89 years, with residence in around 24 US areas. Clones were sequenced by immunoSEQ multiplex PCR, and TCRdb holds only the in-frame ones, with some missing. The sample includes 200,000 or so clones, about 88% seen only once; the top ten take 2.6%. The sample consisted of PBMCs or T cells enriched from blood (not recorded which). The sequence came from a woman between 25 and 40 years old who had recovered from COVID-19. The chain is built from TRBV2 and TRBJ2-2, with a tentative D call TRBD1 (6 bases). The CDR3 coding sequence is TGTGCCAGCAGGGGGGCAGATAACACCGGGGAGCTGTTTTTT. Translation gives CASRGADNTGELFF. The variable domain in full, completed from reference TRBV2 and TRBJ2-2, reads EPEVTQTPSHQVTQMGQEVILRCVPISNHLYFYWYRQILGQKVEFLVSFYNNEISEKSEIFDDQFSVERPDGSNFTLKIRSTKLEDSAMYFCASRGADNTGELFFGEGSRLTVL.